This TCR beta chain was profiled in a study of T cells after somatic rescue of genetic block. TCRdb's copy holds only in-frame clones and misses some; the assay was immunoSEQ multiplex PCR. The table includes tens of thousands of clones, roughly 96% detected once. The sample was peripheral blood mononuclear cells (PBMCs). This sequence was found in a child less than two years old.

The CDR3 protein is CASSVDRGGETQYF. CDR3 nucleotide sequence: TGTGCCAGCAGTGTGGACAGGGGAGGGGAGACCCAGTACTTC. The chain links TRBV6-1 to TRBJ2-5, with TRBD1 matching over 9 bases. J was trimmed by 5 bases and V by 4 bases; bases with no gene match: 5. The CDR3 consists of 14 residues. Germline V gives CDR1 MNHNS, CDR2 SASEGT.